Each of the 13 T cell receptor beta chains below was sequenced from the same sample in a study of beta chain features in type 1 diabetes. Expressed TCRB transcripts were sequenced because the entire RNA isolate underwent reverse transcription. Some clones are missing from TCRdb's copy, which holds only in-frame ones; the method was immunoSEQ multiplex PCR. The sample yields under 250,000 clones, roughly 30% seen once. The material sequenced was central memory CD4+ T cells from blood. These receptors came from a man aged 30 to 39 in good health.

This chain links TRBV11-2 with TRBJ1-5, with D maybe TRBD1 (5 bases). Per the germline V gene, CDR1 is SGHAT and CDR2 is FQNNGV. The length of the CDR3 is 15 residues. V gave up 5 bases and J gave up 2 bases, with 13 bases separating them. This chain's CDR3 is CASSTGAFGNQPQHF. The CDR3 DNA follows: TGTGCCAGCAGCACCGGGGCCTTTGGCAATCAGCCCCAGCATTTT.

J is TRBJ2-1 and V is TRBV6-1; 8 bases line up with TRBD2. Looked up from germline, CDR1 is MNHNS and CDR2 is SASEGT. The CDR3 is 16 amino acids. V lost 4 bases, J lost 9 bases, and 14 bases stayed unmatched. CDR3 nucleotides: TGTGCCAGCAGTGGAGGGAACGGGGGGGCATTGGGTGAGCAGTTCTTC. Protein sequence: CASSGGNGGALGEQFF.

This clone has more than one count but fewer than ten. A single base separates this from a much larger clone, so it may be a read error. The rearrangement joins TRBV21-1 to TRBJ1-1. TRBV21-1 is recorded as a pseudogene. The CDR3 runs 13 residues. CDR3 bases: TGTGCCAGCAGTCGGGAGTTGAGCACTGAAGCTTTCTTT. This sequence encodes CASSRELSTEAFF.

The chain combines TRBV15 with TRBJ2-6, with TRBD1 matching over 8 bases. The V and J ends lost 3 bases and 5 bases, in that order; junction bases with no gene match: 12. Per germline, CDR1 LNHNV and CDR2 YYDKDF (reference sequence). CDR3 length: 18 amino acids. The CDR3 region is CATSRDRALHSRANVLTF. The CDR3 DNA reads TGTGCCACCAGCAGGGACAGGGCTCTGCATTCAAGGGCCAACGTCCTGACTTTC.

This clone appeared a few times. This CDR3 reads CAWRTGSNYGYTF. The CDR3 DNA reads as TGTGCCTGGCGGACAGGTAGTAACTATGGCTACACCTTC. V usage is TRBV30 and J usage is TRBJ1-2, with 7 bases fitting TRBD1. In germline, CDR1 is GTSNPN, CDR2 SVGIG (reference sequence). The CDR3 length is 13 residues. The trim removed 5 bases at V and 1 base at J, leaving 4 bases unmatched.

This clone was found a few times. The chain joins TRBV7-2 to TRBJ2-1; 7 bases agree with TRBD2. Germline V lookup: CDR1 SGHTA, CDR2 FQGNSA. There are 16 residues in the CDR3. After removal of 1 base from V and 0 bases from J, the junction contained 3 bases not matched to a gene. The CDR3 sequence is CASSLDGGSSYNEQFF. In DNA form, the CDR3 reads TGTGCCAGCAGCTTAGATGGCGGGAGCTCCTACAATGAGCAGTTCTTC.

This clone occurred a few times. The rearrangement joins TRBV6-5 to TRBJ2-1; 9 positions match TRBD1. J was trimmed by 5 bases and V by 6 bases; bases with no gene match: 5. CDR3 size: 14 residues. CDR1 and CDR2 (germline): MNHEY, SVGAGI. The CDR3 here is CASRYRGPDNEQFF. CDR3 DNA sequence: TGTGCCAGCAGATACAGGGGGCCCGACAATGAGCAGTTCTTC.

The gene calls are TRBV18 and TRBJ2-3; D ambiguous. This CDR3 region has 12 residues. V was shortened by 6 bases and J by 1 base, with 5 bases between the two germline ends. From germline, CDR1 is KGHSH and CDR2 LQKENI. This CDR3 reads CASSSRTDTQYF. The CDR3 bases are TGTGCCAGCTCTTCCCGCACAGATACGCAGTATTTT.

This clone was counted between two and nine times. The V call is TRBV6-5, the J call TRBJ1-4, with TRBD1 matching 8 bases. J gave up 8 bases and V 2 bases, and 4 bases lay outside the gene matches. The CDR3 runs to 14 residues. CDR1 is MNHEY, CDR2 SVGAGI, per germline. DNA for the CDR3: TGTGCCAGCAGTTACCGGACAGGGCGAGAAAAACTGTTTTTT. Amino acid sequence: CASSYRTGREKLFF.

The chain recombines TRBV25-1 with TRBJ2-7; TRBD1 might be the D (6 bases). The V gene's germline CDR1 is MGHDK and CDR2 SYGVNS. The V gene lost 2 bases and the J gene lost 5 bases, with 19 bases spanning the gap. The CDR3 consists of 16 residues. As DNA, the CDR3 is TGTGCCAGCAGTGAACAATATCCCCTCACAGGGAACGAGCAGTACTTC. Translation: CASSEQYPLTGNEQYF.

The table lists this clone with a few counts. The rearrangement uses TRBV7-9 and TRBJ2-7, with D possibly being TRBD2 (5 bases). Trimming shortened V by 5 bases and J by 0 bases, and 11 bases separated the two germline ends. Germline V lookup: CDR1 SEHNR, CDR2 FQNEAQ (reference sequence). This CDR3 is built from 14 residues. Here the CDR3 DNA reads TGTGCCAGCAGCCGTCGAGGGAGCTCCTACGAGCAGTACTTC. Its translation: CASSRRGSSYEQYF.

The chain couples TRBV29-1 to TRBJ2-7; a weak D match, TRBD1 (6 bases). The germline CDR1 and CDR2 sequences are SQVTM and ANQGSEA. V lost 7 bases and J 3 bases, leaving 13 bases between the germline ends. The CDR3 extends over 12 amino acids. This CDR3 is CSAETGNYEQYF. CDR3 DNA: TGCAGCGCCGAGACAGGAAACTACGAGCAGTACTTC.

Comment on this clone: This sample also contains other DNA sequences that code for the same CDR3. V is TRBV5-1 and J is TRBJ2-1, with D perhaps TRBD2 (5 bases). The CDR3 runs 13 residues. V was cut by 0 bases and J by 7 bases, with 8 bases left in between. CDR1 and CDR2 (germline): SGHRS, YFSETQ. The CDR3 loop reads CASSLGGENEQFF. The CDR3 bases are TGCGCCAGCAGCTTGGGTGGGGAGAATGAGCAGTTCTTC.